This TCR beta chain originates from a study of cytomegalovirus exposure and HLA in healthy donors. Points from the study as a whole: Using the classifier, cytomegalovirus status was reportedly diagnosed with high specificity and sensitivity.

This CDR3 has 13 amino acids. Germline CDR1 reads SGHNT; CDR2 reads YYREEE (reference sequence). V trimming: 9 bases; J trimming: 6 bases; junction bases outside the gene matches: 5. It was with 60 Vbeta and 13 Jbeta primers that the PCR ran. Profiled with immunoSEQ multiplex PCR; TCRdb holds only in-frame clones, not every one. Seen here are under 200,000 clones, more than 75% observed once, and the top ten hold roughly 3.2%. Comment on this clone: Its specificity is not known.

The chain carries TRBV5-4 and TRBJ2-1; TRBD2 matches 11 bases. The specimen was PBMCs. This clonotype was sampled from a man aged 40-49 years in good health and CMV-seropositive. CDR3 sequence: CAIGLAGGNEQFF. CDR3 DNA sequence: TGTGCCATCGGGCTAGCGGGGGGCAATGAGCAGTTCTTC. Together with reference TRBV5-4 and TRBJ2-1, the CDR3 gives the full variable domain: ETGVTQSPTHLIKTRGQQVTLRCSSQSGHNTVSWYQQALGQGPQFIFQYYREEENGRGNFPPRFSGLQFPNYSSELNVNALELDDSALYLCAIGLAGGNEQFFGPGTRLTVL.